This is a list of T cell receptor beta chains from one sample in a study of T cell repertoires in cytomegalovirus infection. The antigens for these receptors are not known. One entry per CDR3 protein results from TCRdb running MiXCR on the reads. Of fewer than 1,000,000 distinct CDR3 sequences in the sample, roughly a third were seen once. The specimen was cultured CD8+ T cells from PBMCs, collected from culture after CMV antigen stimulation. The receptors were sampled from a human donor in good health (CMV status not recorded). Some clones in this sample may be carry-over from other donors' samples. Both conserved end residues are part of each CDR3. Each record gives: V gene, clone size, D gene, J gene, CDR3 protein, CDR3 DNA. D genes are given only for firm matches. Expanded clones get a size class; other rows say once, few or many, or leave the size out.

v_call: TRBV7-9; clone_size: -; d_call: -; j_call: TRBJ2-3; cdr3_aa: CASSLARTGGWQYF; cdr3_nt: TGTGCCAGCAGCTTAGCGCGGACCGGCGGTTGGCAGTATTTT
v_call: TRBV7-2; clone_size: -; d_call: -; j_call: TRBJ1-4; cdr3_aa: CASTEVGEKLLF; cdr3_nt: TGTGCCAGCACGGAGGTTGGGGAAAAACTGCTTTTT
v_call: TRBV4-1; clone_size: -; d_call: -; j_call: TRBJ2-3; cdr3_aa: CASSHATGRDTQYF; cdr3_nt: TGCGCCAGCAGCCATGCTACAGGGAGGGATACGCAGTATTTT
v_call: TRBV11-2; clone_size: -; d_call: TRBD2; j_call: TRBJ2-5; cdr3_aa: CASSTVAGEYQETQYF; cdr3_nt: TGTGCCAGCAGCACTGTAGCGGGGGAGTACCAAGAGACCCAGTACTTC
v_call: TRBV12-3/TRBV12-4; clone_size: few; d_call: -; j_call: TRBJ2-2; cdr3_aa: CASSPSPGELFF; cdr3_nt: TGTGCCAGCAGTCCTAGTCCCGGGGAGCTGTTTTTT
v_call: TRBV29-1; clone_size: few; d_call: -; j_call: TRBJ1-1; cdr3_aa: CSVAGGNTEAFF; cdr3_nt: TGCAGCGTTGCTGGGGGGAACACTGAAGCTTTCTTT
v_call: TRBV12-5; clone_size: -; d_call: TRBD1; j_call: TRBJ1-1; cdr3_aa: CASGFGTGGTNTEAFF; cdr3_nt: TGTGCTAGTGGTTTCGGGACAGGGGGAACGAACACTGAAGCTTTCTTT
v_call: TRBV20-1; clone_size: -; d_call: -; j_call: TRBJ2-1; cdr3_aa: CSAPRDNEQFF; cdr3_nt: TGCAGTGCTCCCAGGGACAATGAGCAGTTCTTC
v_call: TRBV27; clone_size: few; d_call: TRBD1; j_call: TRBJ2-3; cdr3_aa: CASSLRDRPTDTQYF; cdr3_nt: TGTGCCAGCAGTTTAAGGGACAGACCGACAGATACGCAGTATTTT
v_call: TRBV13; clone_size: -; d_call: TRBD1; j_call: TRBJ2-4; cdr3_aa: CASSLGAGTGNIQYF; cdr3_nt: TGTGCCAGCAGCTTAGGTGCCGGGACAGGGAACATTCAGTACTTC
v_call: TRBV6-5; clone_size: -; d_call: TRBD1; j_call: TRBJ1-5; cdr3_aa: CASRRGQGAGGGNQPQHF; cdr3_nt: TGTGCCAGCAGACGGGGACAGGGGGCTGGAGGTGGCAATCAGCCCCAGCATTTT